The 14 T cell receptor beta chains reported below all come from one sample, sequenced in a study of lymphopenia after photon versus proton radiotherapy. Clones were read by immunoSEQ multiplex PCR, and TCRdb kept only the in-frame ones, dropping some. The sample shows about 7,500 clones, roughly nine tenths of them seen only once. The sample was peripheral blood, taken from a patient treated with photon-based radiotherapy. The source is a woman in her 70s with pancreatic cancer.

The genes are TRBV6-1 and TRBJ1-2, with TRBD1 matching over 7 bases. V lost 3 bases to trimming and J lost 7 bases; unmatched junction nucleotides: 11. This CDR3 has 15 amino acids. Germline V gene sequence: CDR1 MNHNS, CDR2 SASEGT. CDR3 nucleotides: TGTGCCAGCAGTGATCAAGGGGGACAGTACCGTGGCTACACCTTC. Translation gives CASSDQGGQYRGYTF.

This chain connects TRBV11-2 to TRBJ1-1; D gene uncertain. Germline-derived CDR1 and CDR2 are SGHAT and FQNNGV. The CDR3 consists of 16 residues. The V and J ends lost 2 bases and 2 bases respectively, with 15 bases between them. The CDR3 nucleotides are TGTGCCAGCAGCTTACTTCCGCCGACCGATAACACTGAAGCTTTCTTT. Its translation: CASSLLPPTDNTEAFF.

This clone was seen only a few times. This chain connects TRBV6-5 to TRBJ1-5; D is uncertain. The V and J ends lost 5 bases and 1 base respectively, with 6 bases between them. This CDR3 is 13 amino acids long. From germline, CDR1 is MNHEY and CDR2 SVGAGI. The CDR3 DNA follows: TGTGCCAGCAGTGTACAGAGCAATCAGCCCCAGCATTTT. Translated, it gives CASSVQSNQPQHF.

The chain combines TRBV30 with TRBJ2-7; possibly TRBD2 for D (6 bases). CDR1 is GTSNPN, CDR2 SVGIG, per germline (reference sequence). CDR3 length equals 13 residues. V lost 3 bases and J lost 6, with 15 bases in between. For the CDR3, the DNA is TGTGCCTGGAGGGACCCTGTGGGGGGCGAGCAGTACTTC. It is translated as CAWRDPVGGEQYF.

The genes are TRBV5-1 and TRBJ2-2; TRBD1 might be the D (5 bases). Germline V CDR1 and CDR2: SGHRS, YFSETQ. The CDR3 covers 14 residues. Trimming stripped 6 bases from V and 4 bases from J, with 13 bases between. CDR3 sequence (DNA): TGCGCCAGCAAATTCAGGGATGCCACCGGGGAGCTGTTTTTT. Protein: CASKFRDATGELFF.

J is TRBJ1-2 and V is TRBV11-2; a weak D match, TRBD1 (6 bases). The CDR3 loop spans 13 amino acids. Germline CDR1 is SGHAT and CDR2 is FQNNGV. V was cut by 6 bases and J by 1 base, with 9 bases left in between. DNA for the CDR3: TGTGCCAGCAGGAAGGACAGTAACTATGGCTACACCTTC. Protein product: CASRKDSNYGYTF.

The chain has TRBV28 and TRBJ2-3; TRBD2 aligns across 12 bases. Germline V lookup: CDR1 MDHEN, CDR2 SYDVKM. The CDR3 is made up of 21 amino acids. V lost 0 bases to trimming and J lost 6 bases; unmatched junction nucleotides: 19. CDR3 bases: TGTGCCAGCAGTTTATGGCTGGGAGCTAGCGGGAGGGCTTCGACGGCGGATACGCAGTATTTT. Translation gives CASSLWLGASGRASTADTQYF.

The chain links TRBV28 to TRBJ1-2; 12 bases agree with TRBD1. Germline V gene data show CDR1 as MDHEN and CDR2 as SYDVKM. This CDR3 region has 15 residues. The V gene end was trimmed by 4 bases and the J gene end by 8 bases; junction bases not matched to a gene: 8. CDR3 sequence (DNA): TGTGCCAGCAGTTCCCCGGGACAGGGGGCCGGAGGCTACACCTTC. Amino acid sequence: CASSSPGQGAGGYTF.

The chain combines TRBV5-4 with TRBJ2-5, with 11 bases matching TRBD2. With V trimmed by 6 bases and J by 5 bases, 15 bases remained unmatched. Germline CDR1 is SGHNT and CDR2 is YYREEE (reference sequence). The CDR3 is made up of 17 amino acids. The DNA of the CDR3 is TGTGCCAGCACCACCGGGGCTAGCGGGGGGTCCGGGGAGACCCAGTACTTC. It specifies CASTTGASGGSGETQYF.

The chain uses TRBV4-3 and TRBJ2-2; unclear D gene. The CDR3 loop spans 12 amino acids. Germline CDR1 and CDR2: LGHNA and YSLEER. The ends were cut back, 4 bases at V and 4 bases at J, with 4 bases in the middle. In DNA, the CDR3 is TGCGCCAGCAGCCCCCCCACCGGGGAGCTGTTTTTT. The encoded protein is CASSPPTGELFF.

V and J are TRBV19 and TRBJ1-2; D is possibly TRBD1 (6 bases). Germline assignment: CDR1 LNHDA and CDR2 SQIVND (reference sequence). The CDR3 extends over 14 amino acids. With 4 bases removed from V and 6 bases from J, the gap between germline ends came to 15 bases. As DNA, the CDR3 is TGTGCCAGTAGTACACAGGGACAATGGGATGGCTACACCTTC. As protein: CASSTQGQWDGYTF. Full variable domain (rest looked up from reference TRBV19 and TRBJ1-2): DGGITQSPKYLFRKEGQNVTLSCEQNLNHDAMYWYRQDPGQGLRLIYYSQIVNDFQKGDIAEGYSVSREKKESFPLTVTSAQKNPTAFYLCASSTQGQWDGYTFGSGTRLTVV.

This clone was seen more than once but under ten times. The chain uses TRBV5-4 and TRBJ2-1; weak D call: TRBD1 (8 bases). Germline loops: CDR1 SGHNT, CDR2 YYREEE (reference sequence). Trimming removed 0 bases at V and 7 bases at J, with 14 bases between. The CDR3 has 15 residues. The CDR3 spells CASSLAQGGSNEQFF. CDR3 nucleotide sequence: TGTGCCAGCAGCTTGGCACAGGGGGGGAGTAATGAGCAGTTCTTC.

The V and J genes are TRBV19 and TRBJ2-7; D is unresolved. V was trimmed by 3 bases and J by 3 bases, leaving 12 bases between them. The CDR3 contains 14 residues. Germline CDR1 reads LNHDA; CDR2 reads SQIVND (reference sequence). CDR3 sequence (DNA): TGTGCCAGTAGTATCGGGCTGGCCGACTACGAGCAGTACTTC. This gives the protein CASSIGLADYEQYF.

The chain combines TRBV15 with TRBJ1-4; tentatively, D is TRBD1 (6 bases). V was cut by 7 bases and J by 8 bases, with 17 bases left in between. The CDR3 contains 14 residues. Germline-derived CDR1 and CDR2 are LNHNV and YYDKDF (reference sequence). The CDR3 region is CATNPTGGQEKLFF. The CDR3 bases are TGTGCCACCAACCCGACAGGAGGTCAGGAAAAACTGTTTTTT.